The 8 T cell receptor beta chains below all came from one sample that was sequenced in a study of T-cell reconstitution after alpha-beta-depleted transplantation in children. Preparation of the TCRbeta library used unique molecular identifiers. Using its own MiXCR run on the PCR reads, TCRdb lists one record per CDR3 protein. The sample consists of about 980,000 distinct CDR3 sequences, about 26% of them appearing once. This material consisted of PBMCs, mostly from graft donor cells, taken 360 days after TCRalphabeta/CD19-depleted stem cell transplant. Receptor source: a boy in the first two years of life who had a stem cell transplant for SCID, so the T cells may come from the graft donor.

This clonotype was detected a few times. V is TRBV20-1 and J is TRBJ2-1, with TRBD2 as a possible D gene (7 bases). The CDR3 has 17 residues. V shed 1 base and J shed 4 bases, with 20 bases lying between them. CDR1 is DFQATT, CDR2 SNEGSKA, per germline (reference sequence). CDR3 loop: CSARGGGPYWYYNEQFF. The CDR3 DNA reads as TGCAGTGCTAGAGGGGGGGGGCCCTATTGGTATTACAATGAGCAGTTCTTC.

The chain combines TRBV13 with TRBJ1-1; the D is unclear. V was pared by 5 bases and J by 0 bases, with 16 bases between. This CDR3 spans 16 amino acids. CDR1 and CDR2 (germline): PRHDT, FYEKMQ (reference sequence). CDR3 nucleotide sequence: TGTGCCAGCAGCAAAAAGGGATTCGGTCTGAACACTGAAGCTTTCTTT. This codes for CASSKKGFGLNTEAFF.

This clonotype has only a few counts. The genes are TRBV10-2 and TRBJ2-3; D gene uncertain. CDR1 and CDR2 from the germline V gene are WSHSY and SAAADI. Trimming left V 5 bases short and J 2 bases short, with 20 bases between. The length of the CDR3 is 17 residues. CDR3 loop: CASSKSPYPRLTDTQYF. The CDR3, as DNA: TGCGCCAGCAGTAAAAGTCCCTACCCACGCCTCACAGATACGCAGTATTTT.

The gene calls are TRBV12-3 or TRBV12-4 and TRBJ2-3, with D tentatively TRBD1 or TRBD2 (6 bases each). The length of the CDR3 is 14 residues. V lost 8 bases to trimming and J lost 4 bases, with 16 bases between them. CDR3 region: CASLRGLRADTQYF. DNA of the CDR3: TGTGCCAGCCTCCGGGGGCTCAGGGCAGATACGCAGTATTTT.

The V call is TRBV5-1, the J call TRBJ2-7; no definite D call. Between the trimmed V and J ends, which lost 3 bases and 2 bases, there was a span of 12 bases. Germline CDR1 is SGHRS and CDR2 is YFSETQ. The CDR3 runs to 14 residues. The CDR3 DNA follows: TGCGCCAGCAGCTCCGACAACCCGCCCTACGAGCAGTACTTC. The encoded protein is CASSSDNPPYEQYF.

This clonotype showed up just a few times. The genes are TRBV29-1 and TRBJ2-3, with D perhaps TRBD1 or TRBD2 (5 bases each). Germline CDR1 is SQVTM and CDR2 is ANQGSEA. Trimming left V 8 bases short and J 5 bases short, with 17 bases between. This CDR3 contains 13 residues. The CDR3 nucleotides read TGCAGCCCCACAGGACCCCGGGGAGATACGCAGTATTTT. Translating gives CSPTGPRGDTQYF.

V usage is TRBV11-2 and J usage is TRBJ2-1; 7 bases are a match to TRBD2. V gave up 0 bases and J gave up 0 bases; unmatched junction bases: 8. CDR3 length: 18 residues. Per the germline V gene, CDR1 is SGHAT and CDR2 is FQNNGV. In nucleotides, the CDR3 is TGTGCCAGCAGCTTAGAACGGGGCGCGGGGGTCTCCTACAATGAGCAGTTCTTC. Translated: CASSLERGAGVSYNEQFF.

This clonotype was counted once. The V gene is TRBV10-3, the J gene TRBJ2-7; D is unresolved. Germline V CDR1 and CDR2: ENHRY, SYGVKD. V dropped 2 bases and J dropped 0 bases, with 8 bases sitting between them. There are 14 residues in the CDR3. This chain's CDR3 is CAISEDGNSYEQYF. CDR3 nucleotides: TGTGCCATCAGTGAGGACGGAAACTCCTACGAGCAGTACTTC.